The rows below give T cell receptor beta chains drawn from one sample of a study of CD8 T cells in Susac syndrome. One entry per CDR3 protein, called by TCRdb with MiXCR from the immunoSEQ multiplex PCR reads. The sample holds roughly 86,000 distinct CDR3 sequences, 95% to 96% seen once. The source material was CD8+ T cells from PBMCs. The receptors were gathered from a human donor with Susac syndrome. Each CDR3 is given with its conserved first and last residue. A D gene is named only where the DNA matches it firmly. Size tells how often a clone was seen (once, few, many) or the class of an expanded clone, and some rows leave it out.

-	TRBV14	-	TRBJ2-7	TGTGCCAGCAGCCTACTTAGGGCACAGTCCTACGAGCAGTACTTC	CASSLLRAQSYEQYF
-	TRBV7-9	-	TRBJ2-1	TGTGCCAGCAGCTTACGACCTGAGCAGTTCTTC	CASSLRPEQFF
-	TRBV6-2/TRBV6-3	-	TRBJ2-5	TGTGCCAGCAGTTACGCAGGGGCAGAGCAAGAGACCCAGTACTTC	CASSYAGAEQETQYF
-	TRBV9	-	TRBJ1-2	TGTGCCAGCAGCGTAGACGGAGGCGTCGACTATGGCTACACCTTC	CASSVDGGVDYGYTF
-	TRBV12-3/TRBV12-4	-	TRBJ1-1	TGTGCCAGCACCCTTAAAGGGAACACTGAAGCTTTCTTT	CASTLKGNTEAFF
-	TRBV7-9	-	TRBJ2-2	TGTGCCAGCAGCTTCGACCTCACCGGGGAGCTGTTTTTT	CASSFDLTGELFF
TRBD1	TRBV2	-	TRBJ1-2	TGTGCCGTCCGGGACAGAGCTAACTATGGCTACACCTTC	CAVRDRANYGYTF
-	TRBV12-3/TRBV12-4	-	TRBJ2-5	TGTGCCAGCGGTACTAGTAAAGAGACCCAGTACTTC	CASGTSKETQYF
TRBD1	TRBV27	-	TRBJ2-1	TGTGCCAGCAGTCCCTTAGGGGGCGAAAATGAGCAGTTCTTC	CASSPLGGENEQFF
TRBD1	TRBV19	-	TRBJ2-1	TGTGCCAGTAGTATTCAACAGGGGACCTACAATGAGCAGTTCTTC	CASSIQQGTYNEQFF
-	TRBV29-1	-	TRBJ1-2	TGCAGCGTTGAATCACCGGACAGACACGGCTACACCTTC	CSVESPDRHGYTF
TRBD1	TRBV24-1	-	TRBJ2-1	TGTGCCATCGGCACAGGGGGTTATGAGCAGTTCTTC	CAIGTGGYEQFF
-	TRBV7-2	-	TRBJ1-6	TGTGCCAGCAGCCTAATCCCACAGGGAGACTTCTCCTATAATTCACCCCTCCACTTT	CASSLIPQGDFSYNSPLHF
TRBD2	TRBV20-1	-	TRBJ2-5	TGCAGTGCTAGAGACGGCGCGGGAGTCCAAGAGACCCAGTACTTC	CSARDGAGVQETQYF
-	TRBV7-8	-	TRBJ1-6	TGTGCCAGCAGCCCGACGGGACACCATAATTCACCCCTCCACTTT	CASSPTGHHNSPLHF
-	TRBV11-2	-	TRBJ2-3	TGTGCCAGCAGCTTCGGCCGGGGGAGCACAGATACGCAGTATTTT	CASSFGRGSTDTQYF
-	TRBV30	once	TRBJ1-4	TGTGCCTGGAGTCTCCGAGGGAATGAAAAACTGTTTTTT	CAWSLRGNEKLFF
-	TRBV11-3	-	TRBJ2-1	TGTGCCAGCAGCCTTAGGCCCACCGACCTGCAGTTCTTC	CASSLRPTDLQFF
TRBD1	TRBV6-2/TRBV6-3	-	TRBJ1-2	TGTGCCAGCACCAAACCGGGACAGGGTAACTATGGCTACACCTTC	CASTKPGQGNYGYTF
TRBD1	TRBV9	-	TRBJ1-3	TGTGCCAGCACCTCACGTGCCACAGGGGCTGGAAACACCATATATTTT	CASTSRATGAGNTIYF
-	TRBV4-1	-	TRBJ1-6	TGCGCCAGCAGCCAGACGGCTCATGGGGGAGGGTATTCACCCCTCCACTTT	CASSQTAHGGGYSPLHF
TRBD2	TRBV6-2/TRBV6-3	-	TRBJ2-3	TGTGCCAGCAGGGTGGGAGCGGGGACCCCCCTAAGCACAGATACGCAGTATTTT	CASRVGAGTPLSTDTQYF
TRBD1	TRBV6-5	-	TRBJ2-7	TGTGCCAGCAGTATCCAGGGGGCCTCTGATGAGCAGTACTTC	CASSIQGASDEQYF
-	TRBV6-6	-	TRBJ1-4	TGTGCCAGCAGTTACGCGGAACTCCGTGATGAAAAACTGTTTTTT	CASSYAELRDEKLFF
-	TRBV5-6	-	TRBJ2-5	TGTGCCAGCAGCTTCCGGGACCGGGAGACCCAGTACTTC	CASSFRDRETQYF
-	TRBV21-1	-	TRBJ2-1	TGTGCCAGCAGCCGAGCCGGGGTACAGTTCTTC	CASSRAGVQFF
-	TRBV20-1	-	TRBJ2-6	TGCAGTGCTAGACCGAACTCTGGGGCCAACGTCCTGACTTTC	CSARPNSGANVLTF
-	TRBV25-1	-	TRBJ2-2	TGTGCCAGCAGTGACCTGACAGGAGGTAACACCGGGGAGCTGTTTTTT	CASSDLTGGNTGELFF
-	TRBV15	-	TRBJ1-2	TGTGCCACCAGCAGAGCCAAGGACGCAGGGGCCTATGGCTACACCTTC	CATSRAKDAGAYGYTF
-	TRBV7-9	once	TRBJ2-7	TGTGCCAGCAGCCTCCCCCCGGCGTCGCAGTACTTC	CASSLPPASQYF
-	TRBV5-1	-	TRBJ1-1	TGCGCCAGCAGCGGGCAGGGGTTAACTGAAGCTTTCTTT	CASSGQGLTEAFF
TRBD1	TRBV30	-	TRBJ2-1	TGTGCCTGGAGTGTAGACAGGGCACATGAGCAGTTCTTC	CAWSVDRAHEQFF
TRBD2	TRBV5-6	-	TRBJ2-7	TGTGCCAGCAGCTCTTGGAGCGGGGGGTTAACCTACGAGCAGTACTTC	CASSSWSGGLTYEQYF
-	TRBV3-1	-	TRBJ1-2	TGTGCCAGCAGCCAAAACTATGGCTACACCTTC	CASSQNYGYTF
-	TRBV4-3	-	TRBJ2-3	TGCGCCAGCAGCGGGGGTGTTGCTTTGGGCACAGATACGCAGTATTTT	CASSGGVALGTDTQYF
TRBD1	TRBV19	few	TRBJ1-6	TGTGCCAGTAGTCGACAGGGGAATTCACCCCTCCACTTT	CASSRQGNSPLHF
-	TRBV19	-	TRBJ1-5	TGTGCCAGTAGTGACAGCCGATCCTCCCCCCAGCATTTT	CASSDSRSSPQHF
TRBD1	TRBV7-8	-	TRBJ2-7	TGTGCCAGCAGCTTAGAGCGGACAGGATACTACGAGCAGTACTTC	CASSLERTGYYEQYF
-	TRBV2	-	TRBJ1-6	TGTGCCAGCAGTGAAGCCCTAGCCAGGGGATCACCCCTCCACTTT	CASSEALARGSPLHF
-	TRBV6-6	-	TRBJ2-1	TGTGCCGTACGGGGGCGCGGCTACAATGAGCAGTTCTTC	CAVRGRGYNEQFF
TRBD2	TRBV20-1	-	TRBJ2-3	TGCAGTGCTAGAGACCGACTAGCGGGGAGCACAGATACGCAGTATTTT	CSARDRLAGSTDTQYF
TRBD2	TRBV20-1	-	TRBJ2-1	TGCAGTGCTAGAGGGGGAAGACTAGCAAATGAGCAGTTCTTC	CSARGGRLANEQFF
-	TRBV20-1	once	TRBJ2-3	TGCAGTGCCTTACGGCGCGGGACAAGCACAGATACGCAGTATTTT	CSALRRGTSTDTQYF
TRBD1	TRBV6-5	-	TRBJ1-6	TGTGCCAGCAGTTGGTTCCCCATCGACAGGGACTCACCCCTCCACTTT	CASSWFPIDRDSPLHF
-	TRBV27	-	TRBJ1-2	TGTGCCAGCAGTTCTACCGGGGCCGCGGGGGGCTACACCTTC	CASSSTGAAGGYTF
TRBD1	TRBV7-9	-	TRBJ2-5	TGTGCCAGCCGACAGGGGGCGGAAGAGACCCAGTACTTC	CASRQGAEETQYF
-	TRBV29-1	-	TRBJ2-1	TGCAGCGTTGACCCCGGGCTTGCGGCCCCAGATGAGCAGTTCTTC	CSVDPGLAAPDEQFF
TRBD1	TRBV3-1	few	TRBJ1-2	TGTGCCAGCAGCCAAGATCCAGGGGGTTATGGCTACACCTTC	CASSQDPGGYGYTF